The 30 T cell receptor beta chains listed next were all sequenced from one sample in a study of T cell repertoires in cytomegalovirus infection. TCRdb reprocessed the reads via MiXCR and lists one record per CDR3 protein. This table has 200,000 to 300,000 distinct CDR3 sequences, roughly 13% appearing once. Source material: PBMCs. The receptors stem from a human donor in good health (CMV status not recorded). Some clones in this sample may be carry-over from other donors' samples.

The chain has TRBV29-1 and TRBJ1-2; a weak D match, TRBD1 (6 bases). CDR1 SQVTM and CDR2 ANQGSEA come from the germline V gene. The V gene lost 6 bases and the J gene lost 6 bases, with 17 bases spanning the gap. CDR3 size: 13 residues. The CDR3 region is CSVAIQGPNGYTF. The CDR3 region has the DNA TGCAGCGTCGCAATACAGGGTCCGAATGGCTACACCTTC. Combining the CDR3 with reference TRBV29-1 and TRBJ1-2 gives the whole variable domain SAVISQKPSRDICQRGTSLTIQCQVDSQVTMMFWYRQQPGQSLTLIATANQGSEATYESGFVIDKFPISRPNLTFSTLTVSNMSPEDSSIYLCSVAIQGPNGYTFGSGTRLTVV.

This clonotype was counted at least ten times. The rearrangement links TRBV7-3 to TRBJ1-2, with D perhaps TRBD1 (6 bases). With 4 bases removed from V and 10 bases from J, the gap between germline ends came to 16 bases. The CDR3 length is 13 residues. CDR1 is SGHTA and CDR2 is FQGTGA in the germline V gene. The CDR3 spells CASSSRAGAVYTF. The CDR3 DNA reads TGTGCCAGCAGCTCCAGGGCAGGGGCAGTCTACACCTTC.

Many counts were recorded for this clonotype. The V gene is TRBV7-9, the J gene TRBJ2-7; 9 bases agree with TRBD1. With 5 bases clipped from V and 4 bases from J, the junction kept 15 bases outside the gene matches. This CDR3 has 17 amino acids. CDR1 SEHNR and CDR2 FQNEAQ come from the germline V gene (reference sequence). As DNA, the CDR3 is TGTGCCAGCAGCCACCGTGAAGCGGGACAGGGATCTTACGAGCAGTACTTC. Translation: CASSHREAGQGSYEQYF.

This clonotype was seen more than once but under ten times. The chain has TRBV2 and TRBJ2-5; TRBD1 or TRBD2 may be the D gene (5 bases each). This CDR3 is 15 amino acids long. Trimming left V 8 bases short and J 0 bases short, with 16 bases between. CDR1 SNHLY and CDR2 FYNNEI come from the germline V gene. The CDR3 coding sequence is TGTGCCAGCTTCCCGGGACGGACAAACCAAGAGACCCAGTACTTC. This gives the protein CASFPGRTNQETQYF. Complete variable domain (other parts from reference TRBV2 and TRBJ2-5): EPEVTQTPSHQVTQMGQEVILRCVPISNHLYFYWYRQILGQKVEFLVSFYNNEISEKSEIFDDQFSVERPDGSNFTLKIRSTKLEDSAMYFCASFPGRTNQETQYFGPGTRLLVL.

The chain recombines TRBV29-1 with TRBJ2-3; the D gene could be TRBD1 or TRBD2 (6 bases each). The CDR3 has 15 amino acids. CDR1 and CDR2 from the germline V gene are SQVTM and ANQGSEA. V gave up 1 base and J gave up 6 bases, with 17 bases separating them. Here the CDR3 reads CSVEAGPRGGDTQYF. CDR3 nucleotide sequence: TGCAGCGTTGAAGCAGGACCCCGAGGGGGGGATACGCAGTATTTT.

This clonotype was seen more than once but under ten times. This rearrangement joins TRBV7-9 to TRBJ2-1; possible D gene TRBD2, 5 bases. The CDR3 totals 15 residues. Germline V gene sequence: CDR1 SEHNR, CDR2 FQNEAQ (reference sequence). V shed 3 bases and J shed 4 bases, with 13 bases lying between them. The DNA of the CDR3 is TGTGCCAGCAGCTTTTCACGAGGGCGATACAATGAGCAGTTCTTC. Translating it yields CASSFSRGRYNEQFF.

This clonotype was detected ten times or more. This CDR3 reads CSGQFRDTKNTEAFF. Written as DNA, the CDR3 is TGCAGCGGACAATTCCGGGACACCAAGAACACTGAAGCTTTCTTT. The chain uses TRBV29-1 and TRBJ1-1; D is possibly TRBD1 (6 bases). Germline V gene lookup returns CDR1 SQVTM and CDR2 ANQGSEA. The CDR3 has 15 amino acids. Trimming pared 7 bases from V and 1 base from J, leaving 19 bases between.

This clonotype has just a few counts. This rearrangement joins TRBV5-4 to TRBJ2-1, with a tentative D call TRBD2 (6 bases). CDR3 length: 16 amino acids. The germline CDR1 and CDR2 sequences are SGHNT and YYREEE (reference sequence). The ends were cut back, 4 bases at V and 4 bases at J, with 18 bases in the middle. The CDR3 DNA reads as TGTGCCAGCAGCGTAAGGACTACTCGAAATTACAATGAGCAGTTCTTC. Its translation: CASSVRTTRNYNEQFF.

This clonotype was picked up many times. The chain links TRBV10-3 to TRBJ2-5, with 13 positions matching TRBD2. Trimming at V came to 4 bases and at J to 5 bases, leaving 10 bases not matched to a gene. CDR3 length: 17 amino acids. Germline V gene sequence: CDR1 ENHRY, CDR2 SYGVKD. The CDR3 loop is CAISALAGGPVRETQYF. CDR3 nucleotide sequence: TGTGCCATCAGTGCACTAGCGGGGGGGCCGGTCCGGGAGACCCAGTACTTC.

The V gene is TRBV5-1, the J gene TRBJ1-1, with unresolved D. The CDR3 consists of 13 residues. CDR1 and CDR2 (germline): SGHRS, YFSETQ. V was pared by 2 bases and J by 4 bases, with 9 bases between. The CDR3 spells CASSFASATEAFF. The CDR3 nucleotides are TGCGCCAGCAGCTTCGCCTCCGCCACTGAAGCTTTCTTT.

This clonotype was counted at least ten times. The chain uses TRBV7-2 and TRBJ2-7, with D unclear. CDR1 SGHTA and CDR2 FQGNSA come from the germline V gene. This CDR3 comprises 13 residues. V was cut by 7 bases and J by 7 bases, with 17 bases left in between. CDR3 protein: CASTRVGIGEQYF. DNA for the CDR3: TGTGCCAGCACCCGGGTGGGGATCGGGGAGCAGTACTTC.

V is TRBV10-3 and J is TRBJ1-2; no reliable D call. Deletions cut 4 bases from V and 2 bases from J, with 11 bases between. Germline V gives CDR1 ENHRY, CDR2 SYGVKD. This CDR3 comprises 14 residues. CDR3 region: CAISAVLLNYGYTF. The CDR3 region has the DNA TGTGCCATCAGTGCGGTGCTCCTGAACTATGGCTACACCTTC.

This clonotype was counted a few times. Here the CDR3 DNA reads TGTGCCAGCAACCGGGACAGGAATCAGCCCCAGCATTTT. This encodes CASNRDRNQPQHF. The chain employs TRBV28 and TRBJ1-5; 8 positions match TRBD1. Trimming removed 7 bases from V and 4 bases from J; junction bases left unmatched: 3. Germline values: CDR1 MDHEN, CDR2 SYDVKM. CDR3 length equals 13 residues. The full variable domain, completed using reference TRBV28 and TRBJ1-5, is DVKVTQSSRYLVKRTGEKVFLECVQDMDHENMFWYRQDPGLGLRLIYFSYDVKMKEKGDIPEGYSVSREKKERFSLILESASTNQTSMYLCASNRDRNQPQHFGDGTRLSIL.

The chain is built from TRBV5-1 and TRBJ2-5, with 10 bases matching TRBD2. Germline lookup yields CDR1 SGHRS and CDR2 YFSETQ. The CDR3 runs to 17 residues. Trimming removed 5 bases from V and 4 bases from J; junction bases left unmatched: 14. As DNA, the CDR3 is TGCGCCAGCAGGGGAGCGGAAAGCGGGGGGGCCAGAGAGACCCAGTACTTC. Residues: CASRGAESGGARETQYF.

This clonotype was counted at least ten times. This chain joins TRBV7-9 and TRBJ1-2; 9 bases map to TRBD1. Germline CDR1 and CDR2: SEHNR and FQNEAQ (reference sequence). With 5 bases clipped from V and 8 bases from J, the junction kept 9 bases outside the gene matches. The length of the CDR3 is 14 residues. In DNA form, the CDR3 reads TGTGCCAGCAGCCCCGGACAGGGGTTGAACGGCTACACCTTC. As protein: CASSPGQGLNGYTF.

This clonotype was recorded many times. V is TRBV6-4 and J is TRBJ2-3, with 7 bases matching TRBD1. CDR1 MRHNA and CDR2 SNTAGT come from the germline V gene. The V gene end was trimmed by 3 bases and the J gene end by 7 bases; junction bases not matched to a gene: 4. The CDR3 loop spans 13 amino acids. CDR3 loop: CASSEGDSHTQYF. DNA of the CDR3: TGTGCCAGCAGTGAGGGGGACAGTCATACGCAGTATTTT.

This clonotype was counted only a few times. The CDR3 coding sequence is TGTGCCATCAGTGATGCTCTCCGGATGGGAGGCTACACCTTC. Translating it yields CAISDALRMGGYTF. The chain recombines TRBV10-3 with TRBJ1-2; unclear D gene. This CDR3 is built from 14 residues. Trimming cost V 3 bases and J 8 bases, with 16 bases left between them. CDR1 is ENHRY, CDR2 SYGVKD, per germline.

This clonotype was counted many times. CDR3 in DNA: TGTGCCAGCACCCTAGGGGGGCGGATCACCGGGGAGCTGTTTTTT. The encoded protein is CASTLGGRITGELFF. The chain links TRBV7-2 to TRBJ2-2; D possibly matches TRBD1 or TRBD2 (6 bases each). V was pared by 7 bases and J by 4 bases, with 16 bases between. Germline V gene sequence: CDR1 SGHTA, CDR2 FQGNSA. This CDR3 has 15 amino acids. Full variable domain (missing parts from reference TRBV7-2 and TRBJ2-2): GAGVSQSPSNKVTEKGKDVELRCDPISGHTALYWYRQSLGQGLEFLIYFQGNSAPDKSGLPSDRFSAERTGGSVSTLTIQRTQQEDSAVYLCASTLGGRITGELFFGEGSRLTVL.

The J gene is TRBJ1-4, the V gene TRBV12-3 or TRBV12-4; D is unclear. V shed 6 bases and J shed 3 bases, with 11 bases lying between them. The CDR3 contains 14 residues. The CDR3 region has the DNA TGTGCCAGCAGGTGGAGAGGCTCTAATGAAAAACTGTTTTTT. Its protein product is CASRWRGSNEKLFF.

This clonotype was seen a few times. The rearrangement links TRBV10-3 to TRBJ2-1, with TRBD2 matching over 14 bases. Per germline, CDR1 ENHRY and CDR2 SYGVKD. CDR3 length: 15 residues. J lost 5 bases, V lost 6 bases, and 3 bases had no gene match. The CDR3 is CAIRTSGGAHNEQFF. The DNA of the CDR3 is TGTGCCATCAGGACTAGCGGGGGGGCCCACAATGAGCAGTTCTTC.

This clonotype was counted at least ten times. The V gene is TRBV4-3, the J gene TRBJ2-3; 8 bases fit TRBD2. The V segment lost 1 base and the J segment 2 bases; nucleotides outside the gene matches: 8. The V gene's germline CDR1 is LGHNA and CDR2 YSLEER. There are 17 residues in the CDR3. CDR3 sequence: CASSQGITSGNTDTQYF. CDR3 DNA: TGCGCCAGCAGCCAAGGGATAACTAGCGGTAACACAGATACGCAGTATTTT.

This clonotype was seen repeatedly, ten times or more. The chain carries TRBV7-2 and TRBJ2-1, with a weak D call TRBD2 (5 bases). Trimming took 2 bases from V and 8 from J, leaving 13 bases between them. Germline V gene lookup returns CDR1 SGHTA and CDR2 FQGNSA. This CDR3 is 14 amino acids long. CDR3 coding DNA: TGTGCCAGCAGCTTAAACGCCCTGAGGGATGAGCAGTTCTTC. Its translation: CASSLNALRDEQFF.

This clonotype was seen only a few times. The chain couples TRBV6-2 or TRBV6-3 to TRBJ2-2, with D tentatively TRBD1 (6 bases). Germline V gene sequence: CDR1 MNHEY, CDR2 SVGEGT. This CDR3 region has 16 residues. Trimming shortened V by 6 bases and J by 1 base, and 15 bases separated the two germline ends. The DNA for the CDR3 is TGTGCCAGCAGGAACTTGGGACAACAGAACACCGGGGAGCTGTTTTTT. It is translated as CASRNLGQQNTGELFF.

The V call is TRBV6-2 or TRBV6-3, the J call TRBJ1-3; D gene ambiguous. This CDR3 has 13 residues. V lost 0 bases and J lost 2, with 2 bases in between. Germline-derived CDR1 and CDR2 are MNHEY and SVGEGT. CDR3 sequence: CASSYSTGNTIYF. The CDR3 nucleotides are TGTGCCAGCAGTTACTCAACTGGAAACACCATATATTTT.

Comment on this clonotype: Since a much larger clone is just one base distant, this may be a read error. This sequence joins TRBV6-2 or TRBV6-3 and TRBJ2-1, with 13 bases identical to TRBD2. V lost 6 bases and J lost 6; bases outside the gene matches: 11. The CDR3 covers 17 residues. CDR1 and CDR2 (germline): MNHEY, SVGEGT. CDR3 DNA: TGTGCCAGCAGCTACCCCCCCGGACTAGCGGGAGCCAATGAGCAGTTCTTC. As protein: CASSYPPGLAGANEQFF.

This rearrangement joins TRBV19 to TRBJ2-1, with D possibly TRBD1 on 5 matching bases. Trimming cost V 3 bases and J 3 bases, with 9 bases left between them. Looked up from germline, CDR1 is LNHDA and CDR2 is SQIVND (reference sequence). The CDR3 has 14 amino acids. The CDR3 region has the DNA TGTGCCAGTAGTATGGGCAGGGTCTACAATGAGCAGTTCTTC. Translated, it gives CASSMGRVYNEQFF.

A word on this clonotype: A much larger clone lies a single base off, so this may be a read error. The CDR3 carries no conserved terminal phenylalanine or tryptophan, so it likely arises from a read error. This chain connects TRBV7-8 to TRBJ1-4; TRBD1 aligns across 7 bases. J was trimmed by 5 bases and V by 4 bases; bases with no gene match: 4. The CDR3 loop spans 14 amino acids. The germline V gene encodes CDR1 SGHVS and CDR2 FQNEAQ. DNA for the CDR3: TGTGCCAGCAGCTCGGGACAGTCCAATGAAAAACTGTTTTTG. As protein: CASSSGQSNEKLFL.

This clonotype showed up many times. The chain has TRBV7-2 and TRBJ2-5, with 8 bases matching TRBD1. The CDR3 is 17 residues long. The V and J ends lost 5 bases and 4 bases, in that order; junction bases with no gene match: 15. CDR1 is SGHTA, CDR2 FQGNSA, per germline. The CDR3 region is CASSPLPGQVRRETQYF. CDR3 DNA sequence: TGTGCCAGCAGCCCGTTACCGGGACAGGTTCGTCGAGAGACCCAGTACTTC.

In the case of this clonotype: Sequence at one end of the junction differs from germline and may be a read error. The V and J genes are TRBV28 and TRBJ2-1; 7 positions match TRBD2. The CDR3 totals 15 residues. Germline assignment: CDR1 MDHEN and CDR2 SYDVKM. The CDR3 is CASTLGLAENNEQFF. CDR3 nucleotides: TGTGCCAGCACTTTAGGGCTAGCGGAAAACAATGAGCAGTTCTTC.

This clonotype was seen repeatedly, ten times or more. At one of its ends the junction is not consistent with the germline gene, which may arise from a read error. Written as DNA, the CDR3 is TGTGCCAGCAGCTTAGGCAGGGAGAACACTGAAGCTTTCTTT. It specifies CASSLGRENTEAFF. This chain links TRBV5-1 with TRBJ1-1; perhaps TRBD1 as D (5 bases). The germline CDR1 and CDR2 sequences are SGHRS and YFSETQ. This CDR3 has 14 residues.